This passage covers 25 T cell receptor beta chains from one sample sequenced in a study of shared clonotypes between healthy human individuals. Sequenced by immunoSEQ multiplex PCR; TCRdb stores in-frame clones only, minus some. The sample yields hundreds of thousands of clones, around 96% seen once. Positive CCR7 selection of CD45RO-negative cells yielded the naive CD8 cells, and terminally differentiated effector memory CD45RA+ cells were excluded. The material sequenced was naive CD8+ T cells sorted from blood. The receptor source for this set is a woman aged 25 to 39 in good health.

The rearrangement links TRBV19 to TRBJ1-1, with unresolved D. V gave up 5 bases and J gave up 0 bases, with 13 bases separating them. In germline, CDR1 is LNHDA, CDR2 SQIVND (reference sequence). This CDR3 is 15 amino acids long. CDR3 in amino acids: CASSPQWGLNTEAFF. CDR3 nucleotides: TGTGCCAGTAGTCCACAGTGGGGTCTGAACACTGAAGCTTTCTTT.

The J gene is TRBJ1-2, the V gene TRBV4-1, with unresolved D. Germline CDR1 reads MGHRA; CDR2 reads YSYEKL. Trimming took 0 bases from V and 2 from J, leaving 7 bases between them. There are 14 residues in the CDR3. The CDR3, as DNA: TGCGCCAGCAGCCAAGATAACAGCAACTATGGCTACACCTTC. Its protein product is CASSQDNSNYGYTF.

This clone was counted a single time. The chain combines TRBV4-1 with TRBJ1-5; TRBD1 matches at 7 bases. J gave up 1 base and V 0 bases, and 6 bases lay outside the gene matches. This CDR3 spans 17 amino acids. Germline CDR1 and CDR2: MGHRA and YSYEKL. The CDR3 region is CASSQDGTAGSNQPQHF. The CDR3 coding sequence is TGCGCCAGCAGCCAAGATGGGACAGCCGGAAGCAATCAGCCCCAGCATTTT.

The gene calls are TRBV15 and TRBJ1-5; no firm D call. CDR3 size: 15 residues. The ends were cut back, 0 bases at V and 3 bases at J, with 9 bases in the middle. CDR1 is LNHNV, CDR2 YYDKDF, per germline (reference sequence). The CDR3 here is CATSRDRGNNQPQHF. The DNA of the CDR3 is TGTGCCACCAGCAGAGATCGGGGTAACAATCAGCCCCAGCATTTT.

On this clone: Distinct nucleotide sequences in the sample also encode this CDR3. The chain employs TRBV27 and TRBJ2-7; D unclear. The V end was cut by 2 bases, the J end by 0 bases, with 5 bases between. The CDR3 consists of 13 residues. Per germline, CDR1 MNHEY and CDR2 SMNVEV (reference sequence). This CDR3 reads CASSLGPSYEQYF. The CDR3 DNA is TGTGCCAGCAGTTTAGGACCCTCCTACGAGCAGTACTTC.

The J gene is TRBJ2-1, the V gene TRBV28; 9 bases fit TRBD2. Trimming removed 3 bases from V and 5 bases from J; junction bases left unmatched: 5. The CDR3 is 15 amino acids. From germline, CDR1 is MDHEN and CDR2 SYDVKM. Here the CDR3 DNA reads TGTGCCAGCAGTTTCTTAGCGGGGGTGGACAATGAGCAGTTCTTC. Translated: CASSFLAGVDNEQFF.

This clone was seen just once. The chain couples TRBV7-2 to TRBJ1-1; D not certain. Germline V CDR1 and CDR2: SGHTA, FQGNSA. Between the trimmed V and J ends, which lost 5 bases and 3 bases, there was a span of 16 bases. The CDR3 sequence is 15 residues long. The CDR3 region has the DNA TGTGCCAGCAGCCCTATAGGGTCGTTGGACACTGAAGCTTTCTTT. The encoded protein is CASSPIGSLDTEAFF.

The rearrangement links TRBV2 to TRBJ2-1, with D unresolved. V lost 4 bases to trimming and J lost 8 bases, with 21 bases between them. The CDR3 has 16 residues. In germline, CDR1 is SNHLY, CDR2 FYNNEI. The CDR3 is CASSVGVQVYGDEQFF. The CDR3 DNA follows: TGTGCCAGCAGTGTAGGTGTCCAGGTTTATGGCGATGAGCAGTTCTTC.

A single count supports this clone. CDR3 sequence (DNA): TGTGCCAGCAGCCAAGACTCGGGACAGGGAAATCAGCCCCAGCATTTT. Translated: CASSQDSGQGNQPQHF. The chain carries TRBV4-2 and TRBJ1-5, with 9 positions matching TRBD1. V gave up 0 bases and J gave up 4 bases; unmatched junction bases: 4. The CDR3 length is 16 residues. Germline-derived CDR1 and CDR2 are LGHNA and YNFKEQ.

The J gene is TRBJ1-2, the V gene TRBV28, with a tentative D call TRBD1 (5 bases). Germline V gene sequence: CDR1 MDHEN, CDR2 SYDVKM. V dropped 5 bases and J dropped 0 bases, with 13 bases sitting between them. This CDR3 region has 15 residues. CDR3 sequence: CASSPPVTANYGYTF. CDR3 nucleotides: TGTGCCAGCAGTCCGCCCGTGACAGCTAACTATGGCTACACCTTC.

The rearrangement joins TRBV6-5 to TRBJ2-7; D ambiguous. Germline V CDR1 and CDR2: MNHEY, SVGAGI. CDR3 length equals 12 residues. The germline V and J ends were trimmed by 2 bases and 5 bases, with 7 bases remaining between them. The CDR3 loop is CASSYKGHEQYF. The DNA for the CDR3 is TGTGCCAGCAGTTACAAGGGTCACGAGCAGTACTTC.

This clone was counted many times. The chain combines TRBV2 with TRBJ2-7; 7 bases are shared with TRBD1. The germline CDR1 and CDR2 sequences are SNHLY and FYNNEI. The V gene end was trimmed by 9 bases and the J gene end by 6 bases; junction bases not matched to a gene: 11. There are 13 residues in the CDR3. The CDR3, as DNA: TGTGCCAGTAAGGGGGCCTCGGGTGCCGAGCAGTACTTC. It yields the protein CASKGASGAEQYF.

The chain is built from TRBV28 and TRBJ2-5; the match to TRBD1 covers 7 bases. Looked up from germline, CDR1 is MDHEN and CDR2 is SYDVKM. The V and J ends lost 6 bases and 5 bases, in that order; junction bases with no gene match: 15. CDR3 length: 16 amino acids. CDR3 nucleotides: TGTGCCAGCAGAACCGGGACCGGGACAGTGGCGGAGACCCAGTACTTC. Protein: CASRTGTGTVAETQYF.

The chain joins TRBV7-9 to TRBJ1-2; TRBD1 matches 9 bases. With 5 bases clipped from V and 7 bases from J, the junction kept 23 bases outside the gene matches. The CDR3 loop spans 19 amino acids. Germline V gene sequence: CDR1 SEHNR, CDR2 FQNEAQ (reference sequence). The CDR3 coding sequence is TGTGCCAGCAGCGGGGGGGAGCCGGGACAGGGATCCTGGGCACCTGGCTACACCTTC. It encodes CASSGGEPGQGSWAPGYTF.

The chain joins TRBV29-1 to TRBJ2-2; the match to TRBD2 covers 13 bases. The CDR3 runs to 14 residues. Germline assignment: CDR1 SQVTM and CDR2 ANQGSEA. The ends lost 6 bases at V and 7 bases at J; junction bases unmatched: 5. CDR3 region: CSVTGLAGVGELFF. The CDR3 DNA reads as TGCAGCGTGACCGGACTAGCGGGGGTCGGGGAGCTGTTTTTT.

The chain is built from TRBV6-5 and TRBJ1-2; D gene ambiguous. The germline V and J ends were trimmed by 3 bases and 2 bases, with 7 bases remaining between them. This CDR3 spans 13 amino acids. Germline lookup yields CDR1 MNHEY and CDR2 SVGAGI. CDR3: CASSYFRNYGYTF. The CDR3 nucleotides are TGTGCCAGCAGTTATTTCAGGAACTATGGCTACACCTTC.

This chain uses TRBV2 with TRBJ1-5; D perhaps matches TRBD1 (6 bases). The CDR3 runs to 16 residues. V was pared by 1 base and J by 0 bases, with 10 bases between. Germline CDR1 and CDR2: SNHLY and FYNNEI. The CDR3 sequence: CASSEDRAYSNQPQHF. The DNA of the CDR3 is TGTGCCAGCAGTGAAGACAGGGCCTATAGCAATCAGCCCCAGCATTTT.

To note about this clone: Other DNA sequences in the same sample also yield this CDR3. This chain connects TRBV6-6 to TRBJ2-1; D unresolved. Trimming cost V 2 bases and J 5 bases, with 4 bases left between them. There are 12 residues in the CDR3. Germline CDR1 reads MNHNY; CDR2 reads SVGAGI (reference sequence). Written as DNA, the CDR3 is TGTGCCAGCAGTTACCGCCACAATGAGCAGTTCTTC. Residues: CASSYRHNEQFF.

The chain has TRBV19 and TRBJ1-5; D remains unclear. The ends were cut back, 8 bases at V and 6 bases at J, with 11 bases in the middle. The CDR3 is made up of 12 amino acids. Per germline, CDR1 LNHDA and CDR2 SQIVND (reference sequence). The CDR3, as DNA: TGTGCCAGTGGGGAGGGTCGTCAGCCCCAGCATTTT. It specifies CASGEGRQPQHF.

The chain uses TRBV25-1 and TRBJ1-2; TRBD1 might be the D (5 bases). Trimming shortened V by 6 bases and J by 6 bases, and 14 bases separated the two germline ends. The CDR3 contains 13 residues. CDR1 MGHDK and CDR2 SYGVNS come from the germline V gene. DNA of the CDR3: TGTGCCAGCAGGGGTACAGGAACAAATGGCTACACCTTC. Protein: CASRGTGTNGYTF.

This clone was detected once. The rearrangement uses TRBV29-1 and TRBJ2-3, with 7 bases fitting TRBD1. The CDR3 is 15 residues long. Germline values: CDR1 SQVTM, CDR2 ANQGSEA. V was clipped by 3 bases and J by 4 bases; unmatched bases: 10. The DNA of the CDR3 is TGCAGCGTTGAGGACGGGAACAGGGGCGCAGATACGCAGTATTTT. Protein product: CSVEDGNRGADTQYF.

The J gene is TRBJ2-5, the V gene TRBV19; a possible D gene is TRBD2 (6 bases). The closer fit of TRBJ2-7 to the DNA end suggests the J call may be wrong. Germline lookup yields CDR1 LNHDA and CDR2 SQIVND (reference sequence). CDR3 length equals 16 residues. This chain's CDR3 is CASSIGPGTDTYEQYF. In DNA form, the CDR3 reads TGTGCCAGTAGTATTGGGCCCGGGACTGATACCTACGAGCAGTACTTC.

The CDR3 here is CASSLNPGVRPQHF. The CDR3 DNA sequence: TGTGCCAGCAGTTTAAATCCCGGGGTGCGGCCCCAGCATTTT. V gene TRBV27 combines with J gene TRBJ1-5; unclear D gene. The length of the CDR3 is 14 residues. From germline, CDR1 is MNHEY and CDR2 SMNVEV (reference sequence). V gave up 2 bases and J gave up 9 bases, with 14 bases separating them.

The V call is TRBV5-1, the J call TRBJ2-1; D may be TRBD1 (5 bases). CDR3 size: 18 residues. CDR1 is SGHRS and CDR2 is YFSETQ in the germline V gene. The V end was cut by 2 bases, the J end by 4 bases, with 22 bases between. CDR3 protein: CASSLFPGDQGAYNEQFF. Here the CDR3 DNA reads TGCGCCAGCAGCTTATTCCCCGGAGATCAGGGTGCTTACAATGAGCAGTTCTTC.

The chain recombines TRBV13 with TRBJ2-6; D not resolved. The CDR3 sequence is 15 residues long. The germline V gene has CDR1 PRHDT and CDR2 FYEKMQ (reference sequence). Trimming pared 3 bases from V and 2 bases from J, leaving 8 bases between. In nucleotides, the CDR3 is TGTGCCAGCAGCTTGACTGGGACTGGGGCCAACGTCCTGACTTTC. It translates to CASSLTGTGANVLTF.